One and the same sample provided the 20 T cell receptor beta chains below, sequenced in a study of cytomegalovirus exposure and HLA in healthy donors. This PCR relied on a set of 60 Vbeta primers and 13 Jbeta primers. The method was immunoSEQ multiplex PCR; TCRdb's version includes in-frame clones alone and lacks a portion of them. The sample lists some 190,000 clones, about 80% occurring once. The material sequenced was PBMCs. The receptor set was obtained from a woman between 35 and 50 years old in good health and CMV-seronegative.

The chain uses TRBV9 and TRBJ1-2, with D maybe TRBD1 (6 bases). Trimming removed 2 bases at V and 4 bases at J, with 12 bases between. Germline loops: CDR1 SGDLS, CDR2 YYNGEE. The CDR3 is made up of 14 amino acids. CDR3 DNA: TGTGCCAGCAGCGTCTCAGGGACAAGCTATGGCTACACCTTC. This gives the protein CASSVSGTSYGYTF.

J is TRBJ1-2 and V is TRBV7-9, with 9 bases aligning to TRBD1. Germline loops: CDR1 SEHNR, CDR2 FQNEAQ (reference sequence). The CDR3 consists of 14 residues. V lost 1 base to trimming and J lost 6 bases; unmatched junction nucleotides: 3. The CDR3 here is CASSLVGTGHGYTF. The CDR3 DNA reads TGTGCCAGCAGCTTAGTGGGGACAGGGCATGGCTACACCTTC.

A note on this clone: Other DNA sequences in the sample encode the same CDR3. The rearrangement links TRBV19 to TRBJ1-2, with unresolved D. The CDR3 totals 14 residues. V lost 3 bases and J 1 base, leaving 9 bases between the germline ends. CDR1 and CDR2 (germline): LNHDA, SQIVND (reference sequence). For the CDR3, the DNA is TGTGCCAGTAGTATGTCCCGGGGTAACTATGGCTACACCTTC. Amino acid sequence: CASSMSRGNYGYTF.

The rearrangement links TRBV19 to TRBJ1-2; D ambiguous. V was pared by 6 bases and J by 8 bases, with 10 bases between. Germline V gives CDR1 LNHDA, CDR2 SQIVND (reference sequence). The CDR3 is 11 residues long. The chain's CDR3 is CASRTRGGYTF. The CDR3 bases are TGTGCCAGTAGGACCCGAGGAGGCTACACCTTC.

V is TRBV7-9 and J is TRBJ2-1; D is unclear. V lost 2 bases and J 4 bases, leaving 15 bases between the germline ends. The CDR3 covers 16 residues. CDR1 and CDR2 (germline): SEHNR, FQNEAQ (reference sequence). The CDR3 region has the DNA TGTGCCAGCAGCTTACTGGCCAGTTTCTCATACAATGAGCAGTTCTTC. This gives the protein CASSLLASFSYNEQFF.

The rearrangement joins TRBV25-1 to TRBJ2-3, with TRBD1 matching over 7 bases. The CDR3 extends over 14 amino acids. The V gene end was trimmed by 10 bases and the J gene end by 2 bases; junction bases not matched to a gene: 9. The germline V gene has CDR1 MGHDK and CDR2 SYGVNS. The CDR3 DNA follows: TGTGCCATCCCTCCGGGACAGACCACAGATACGCAGTATTTT. Its translation is CAIPPGQTTDTQYF. The complete variable domain, with remaining parts taken from reference TRBV25-1 and TRBJ2-3, reads EADIYQTPRYLVIGTGKKITLECSQTMGHDKMYWYQQDPGMELHLIHYSYGVNSTEKGDLSSESTVSRIRTEHFPLTLESARPSHTSQYLCAIPPGQTTDTQYFGPGTRLTVL.

The J gene is TRBJ1-1, the V gene TRBV27; 8 bases align to TRBD1. This CDR3 is 17 amino acids long. With V trimmed by 3 bases and J by 1 base, 10 bases remained unmatched. Germline assignment: CDR1 MNHEY and CDR2 SMNVEV (reference sequence). In DNA, the CDR3 is TGTGCCAGCAGTTTGGCCCGATGGACAGGGAAGAACACTGAAGCTTTCTTT. Protein: CASSLARWTGKNTEAFF.

The rearrangement joins TRBV9 to TRBJ2-7; 10 positions agree with TRBD2. Trimming at V came to 3 bases and at J to 1 base, leaving 1 base not matched to a gene. Germline V gives CDR1 SGDLS, CDR2 YYNGEE. This CDR3 is 14 amino acids long. CDR3 DNA: TGTGCCAGCAGCGGGACTAGCGGTTCCTACGAGCAGTACTTC. As protein: CASSGTSGSYEQYF.

A single count supports this clone. The genes are TRBV9 and TRBJ2-1; D is unclear. V was cut by 0 bases and J by 9 bases, with 13 bases left in between. Germline V lookup: CDR1 SGDLS, CDR2 YYNGEE. The CDR3 has 14 amino acids. The DNA for the CDR3 is TGTGCCAGCAGCGTAGGCAATAGCTTCGGTGAGCAGTTCTTC. Amino acids: CASSVGNSFGEQFF.

The genes are TRBV30 and TRBJ1-5, with 7 bases that match TRBD1. Losses at the gene ends were 2 bases for V and 5 bases for J; bases not matched to a gene: 12. Germline V gene sequence: CDR1 GTSNPN, CDR2 SVGIG (reference sequence). CDR3 length: 16 amino acids. CDR3 in amino acids: CAWSPPADRAYQPQHF. The CDR3, as DNA: TGTGCCTGGAGTCCCCCAGCCGACAGGGCGTATCAGCCCCAGCATTTT.

The CDR3 DNA follows: TGTGCCAGCAGCACCCGGGACAGCTACTCTGGAAACACCATATATTTT. The encoded protein is CASSTRDSYSGNTIYF. This chain links TRBV5-8 with TRBJ1-3; 7 bases are a match to TRBD1. CDR3 length: 16 residues. Germline assignment: CDR1 SGHTS and CDR2 YDEGEE. V dropped 4 bases and J dropped 0; count of bases not matched to a gene: 7.

This chain joins TRBV6-1 and TRBJ2-7, with 11 bases that match TRBD2. This CDR3 is 13 amino acids long. Looked up from germline, CDR1 is MNHNS and CDR2 is SASEGT. V was pared by 10 bases and J by 4 bases, with 6 bases of the junction left unmatched. The CDR3 DNA is TGTGCCACAGGGGCTAGCGGGAGGTACGAGCAGTACGTC. The encoded protein is CATGASGRYEQYV.

The chain employs TRBV15 and TRBJ1-5; D is perhaps TRBD1 (6 bases). CDR1 and CDR2 from the germline V gene are LNHNV and YYDKDF (reference sequence). V lost 3 bases and J 7 bases, leaving 16 bases between the germline ends. CDR3 size: 15 residues. CDR3 bases: TGTGCCACCAGCAGTTTTCAGGGGACGGGACAGCCCCAGCATTTT. It specifies CATSSFQGTGQPQHF.

V and J are TRBV27 and TRBJ1-5; 7 bases match TRBD1. In germline, CDR1 is MNHEY, CDR2 SMNVEV (reference sequence). V shed 6 bases, J shed 6 bases, and the junction held 17 bases outside the gene matches. CDR3 size: 17 residues. This chain's CDR3 is CASRGNLAGGTRQPQHF. The CDR3 bases are TGTGCCAGCAGAGGAAATTTGGCAGGGGGGACGCGTCAGCCCCAGCATTTT.

CDR3 protein: CASSLGAREDGYTF. CDR3 nucleotide sequence: TGTGCCAGCAGCTTGGGGGCCCGGGAAGATGGCTACACCTTC. The chain combines TRBV5-4 with TRBJ1-2; D not resolved. The CDR3 has 14 residues. The V gene lost 0 bases and the J gene lost 6 bases, with 12 bases spanning the gap. Looked up from germline, CDR1 is SGHNT and CDR2 is YYREEE (reference sequence).

The V and J genes are TRBV28 and TRBJ2-3; 13 nucleotides line up with TRBD2. There are 17 residues in the CDR3. From germline, CDR1 is MDHEN and CDR2 SYDVKM. Trimming removed 5 bases from V and 2 bases from J; junction bases left unmatched: 7. The DNA of the CDR3 is TGTGCCAGCAGTGTTCCGGGACTAGCGGGGCCCACAGATACGCAGTATTTT. The encoded protein is CASSVPGLAGPTDTQYF. Full variable domain (rest looked up from reference TRBV28 and TRBJ2-3): DVKVTQSSRYLVKRTGEKVFLECVQDMDHENMFWYRQDPGLGLRLIYFSYDVKMKEKGDIPEGYSVSREKKERFSLILESASTNQTSMYLCASSVPGLAGPTDTQYFGPGTRLTVL.

This chain joins TRBV28 and TRBJ2-7; possible D gene TRBD2, 6 bases. Germline V gene data show CDR1 as MDHEN and CDR2 as SYDVKM. V gave up 5 bases and J gave up 4 bases, with 12 bases separating them. This CDR3 comprises 13 residues. CDR3 bases: TGTGCCAGCAGTGGAGGGCACGGATACGAGCAGTACGTC. Its protein is CASSGGHGYEQYV.

The V call is TRBV2, the J call TRBJ2-5, with TRBD2 matching over 14 bases. This CDR3 contains 17 residues. Losses at the gene ends were 6 bases for V and 0 bases for J; bases not matched to a gene: 6. In germline, CDR1 is SNHLY, CDR2 FYNNEI. The CDR3 here is CASSSGLAGGNQETQYF. CDR3 coding DNA: TGTGCCAGCAGCTCCGGACTAGCGGGAGGTAACCAAGAGACCCAGTACTTC.

This chain joins TRBV6-6 and TRBJ2-5; D is possibly TRBD1 (5 bases). V lost 0 bases, J lost 5 bases, and 16 bases lay in between. CDR1 and CDR2 from the germline V gene are MNHNY and SVGAGI (reference sequence). The length of the CDR3 is 16 residues. CDR3: CASSYSNRRFGETQYF. CDR3 bases: TGTGCCAGCAGTTACTCGAACAGGCGCTTTGGGGAGACCCAGTACTTC.

V and J are TRBV18 and TRBJ2-7, with 8 bases fitting TRBD1. Germline V CDR1 and CDR2: KGHSH, LQKENI. This CDR3 has 14 amino acids. V lost 3 bases, J lost 6 bases, and 7 bases stayed unmatched. CDR3 residues: CASSPQGALGEQYV. The CDR3 nucleotides read TGTGCCAGCTCACCCCAGGGGGCTTTAGGCGAGCAGTACGTC.